Listed here are 14 T cell receptor beta chains from one sample, sequenced in a study of shared clonotypes between healthy human individuals. The naive CD8 fraction comprised CD45RO-negative cells positively selected for CCR7 and excluded terminally differentiated effector memory CD45RA+ cells. The table came from immunoSEQ multiplex PCR; TCRdb's copy has only in-frame clones and leaves some out. This sample has about 2 million clones, with roughly 95% found just once. Sequencing was carried out using naive CD8+ T cells sorted from blood. The receptor set was obtained from a man between 18 and 35 years old in good health.

This rearrangement joins TRBV7-9 to TRBJ2-7; D gene ambiguous. This CDR3 is built from 13 residues. Germline CDR1 and CDR2: SEHNR and FQNEAQ (reference sequence). V lost 4 bases to trimming and J lost 0 bases, with 7 bases between them. The DNA for the CDR3 is TGTGCCAGCAGCTATAGTCTCTCCTACGAGCAGTACTTC. Translation: CASSYSLSYEQYF.

The CDR3 loop reads CASSLIIQETQYF. The CDR3 coding sequence is TGTGCCAGCAGCTTAATAATTCAAGAGACCCAGTACTTC. The genes are TRBV7-9 and TRBJ2-5; D is undetermined. Germline V lookup: CDR1 SEHNR, CDR2 FQNEAQ (reference sequence). V lost 2 bases and J lost 2, with 6 bases in between. CDR3 size: 13 residues.

The chain joins TRBV25-1 to TRBJ2-1; 9 bases match TRBD1. The germline V gene encodes CDR1 MGHDK and CDR2 SYGVNS. The CDR3 runs 14 residues. Trimming removed 7 bases from V and 1 base from J; junction bases left unmatched: 2. The CDR3 DNA follows: TGTGCCAGCATGGGACAGGGTTCCTACAATGAGCAGTTCTTC. Protein product: CASMGQGSYNEQFF.

Only one count was recorded for this clone. The rearrangement joins TRBV2 to TRBJ2-1, with 14 bases aligning to TRBD2. The CDR3 consists of 16 residues. V shed 8 bases and J 7 bases; nucleotides not matched to a gene: 10. Germline CDR1 reads SNHLY; CDR2 reads FYNNEI. The CDR3 is CASDYFGLAGGNEQFF. The CDR3 DNA is TGTGCCAGCGACTATTTCGGACTAGCGGGAGGAAATGAGCAGTTCTTC.

This clone was counted once. The chain carries TRBV29-1 and TRBJ2-2; D remains ambiguous. CDR1 is SQVTM, CDR2 ANQGSEA, per germline. V was pared by 2 bases and J by 0 bases, with 13 bases between. The CDR3 is made up of 16 amino acids. CDR3 sequence (DNA): TGCAGCGTTGAAAGGGCAGGCCACGCGAACACCGGGGAGCTGTTTTTT. Translating gives CSVERAGHANTGELFF.

This clone was recorded only once. This chain uses TRBV29-1 with TRBJ2-2, with D uncertain. Trimming took off 5 bases at V and 7 bases at J, with 8 bases between the two ends. Germline V gene lookup returns CDR1 SQVTM and CDR2 ANQGSEA. The CDR3 is 11 residues long. CDR3 bases: TGCAGCGTTCACAGAAGCGGGGAGCTGTTTTTT. Protein sequence: CSVHRSGELFF.

V gene TRBV6-1 combines with J gene TRBJ2-5, with D possibly being TRBD2 (6 bases). Per germline, CDR1 MNHNS and CDR2 SASEGT. The CDR3 spans 16 residues. V was shortened by 2 bases and J by 5 bases, with 18 bases between the two germline ends. CDR3 nucleotide sequence: TGTGCCAGCAGTGAACTGAGCGTGGGAGGTTTGGAGACCCAGTACTTC. Its protein product is CASSELSVGGLETQYF.

The chain is built from TRBV4-1 and TRBJ2-2, with a tentative D call TRBD2 (6 bases). V lost 2 bases and J lost 4, with 8 bases in between. Germline CDR1 and CDR2: MGHRA and YSYEKL. This CDR3 is 14 amino acids long. Written as DNA, the CDR3 is TGCGCCAGCAGCCAACTAGCGTCCACCGGGGAGCTGTTTTTT. Amino acids: CASSQLASTGELFF.

The chain joins TRBV9 to TRBJ1-6; D is unclear. Germline-derived CDR1 and CDR2 are SGDLS and YYNGEE. Trimming pared 0 bases from V and 8 bases from J, leaving 9 bases between. This CDR3 spans 14 amino acids. The CDR3 sequence: CASSVGGMDSPLHF. CDR3 coding DNA: TGTGCCAGCAGCGTAGGAGGGATGGATTCACCCCTCCACTTT.

The chain couples TRBV19 to TRBJ1-2, with D uncertain. From germline, CDR1 is LNHDA and CDR2 SQIVND (reference sequence). Trimming removed 0 bases at V and 7 bases at J, with 12 bases between. There are 14 residues in the CDR3. As DNA, the CDR3 is TGTGCCAGTAGTATAGATCGTGGCTTCCGTGGCTACACCTTC. It specifies CASSIDRGFRGYTF.

The J gene is TRBJ1-2, the V gene TRBV21-1; whether TRBD1, the table's D call, matches the DNA was not checked. TRBV21-1 is marked as a pseudogene. The CDR3 totals 16 residues. This CDR3 reads CASSKDRGKTDYGYTF. For the CDR3, the DNA is TGTGCCAGCAGCAAGGACAGGGGGAAGACGGACTATGGCTACACCTTC.

The chain carries TRBV9 and TRBJ2-5, with a possible D match to TRBD1 (5 bases). Germline V gives CDR1 SGDLS, CDR2 YYNGEE. CDR3 size: 15 residues. Trimming cost V 0 bases and J 2 bases, with 11 bases left between them. In DNA, the CDR3 is TGTGCCAGCAGCGTAGGGACAACTTCGCAAGAGACCCAGTACTTC. It translates to CASSVGTTSQETQYF.

The gene calls are TRBV7-9 and TRBJ2-1, with TRBD2 as a possible D gene (7 bases). Germline V gene lookup returns CDR1 SEHNR and CDR2 FQNEAQ (reference sequence). V lost 11 bases and J 6 bases, leaving 17 bases between the germline ends. CDR3 length: 13 amino acids. CDR3 nucleotide sequence: TGTGCCTCCTGGGGGGGCAGCGTCAATGAGCAGTTCTTC. Protein product: CASWGGSVNEQFF. Together with reference TRBV7-9 and TRBJ2-1, the CDR3 gives the full variable domain: DTGVSQNPRHKITKRGQNVTFRCDPISEHNRLYWYRQTLGQGPEFLTYFQNEAQLEKSRLLSDRFSAERPKGSFSTLEIQRTEQGDSAMYLCASWGGSVNEQFFGPGTRLTVL.

V gene TRBV13 combines with J gene TRBJ2-5; D remains unclear. Trimming stripped 1 base from V and 3 bases from J, with 6 bases between. The germline gives CDR1 PRHDT, CDR2 FYEKMQ (reference sequence). The CDR3 contains 13 residues. CDR3 region: CASSLVAEETQYF. In DNA form, the CDR3 reads TGTGCCAGCAGCTTAGTTGCTGAAGAGACCCAGTACTTC.